Listed below are T cell receptor beta chains from one sample, sequenced in a study of blood T cell repertoires in COVID-19. Only in-frame clones appear in the TCRdb table, and some are missing; sequencing was by immunoSEQ multiplex PCR. The table shows 140,000 to 150,000 clones, with around 77% occurring only once. The material sequenced was peripheral blood. These TCRs come from a man aged 50 to 60 with active or convalescent COVID-19. Each CDR3 is given with its conserved first and last residue. D genes are given only for firm matches. A clone size is listed for some rows: how often the clone was seen (once, few, many), or a class if it is expanded.

>.|TRBV21-1|TRBJ2-2|.
TGTGCCAGCAGCAAAGGAAGGCGGGACCACACCGGGGAGCTGTTTTTT
CASSKGRRDHTGELFF
>.|TRBV7-3|TRBJ2-5|.
TGTGCCAGCAGCCCTCGAGGCCAAGAGACCCAGTACTTC
CASSPRGQETQYF
>TRBD2|TRBV7-9|TRBJ2-1|.
TGTGCCAGCAGCCCCCCCTCAATTAGCGGGGCCGAGGAGCAGTTCTTC
CASSPPSISGAEEQFF
>.|TRBV25-1|TRBJ1-4|medium-sized
TGTGCCAGCAGTGAGTCGGGGTCGGGTGAAAAACTGTTTTTT
CASSESGSGEKLFF
>TRBD1|TRBV28|TRBJ1-2|.
TGTGCCAGCAGTTTCTCAGGGGGCGGGGGCTACACCTTC
CASSFSGGGGYTF
>TRBD2|TRBV11-2|TRBJ2-7|.
TGTGCCAGCAGTCGGACTAGCGGGACTAGCTACGAGCAGTACTTC
CASSRTSGTSYEQYF
>TRBD2|TRBV7-9|TRBJ2-5|once
TGTGCCAGCAGCTTCCCCCTCTCTGGCGGGAGGGAGACCCAGTACTTC
CASSFPLSGGRETQYF
>TRBD1|TRBV7-3|TRBJ2-6|few
TGTGCCAGCAGCTTCCTGGGACAGGAGAGCTCTGGGGCCAACGTCCTGACTTTC
CASSFLGQESSGANVLTF
>.|TRBV10-3|TRBJ1-2|.
TGTGCCATCAGGGACGACAGTTTTCATGGCTACACCTTC
CAIRDDSFHGYTF
>.|TRBV27|TRBJ2-5|.
TGTGCCAGCAGTCCCGGGAGACAGAGCCAAGAGACCCAGTACTTC
CASSPGRQSQETQYF
>TRBD1|TRBV29-1|TRBJ1-4|.
TGCAGCGTTGAAGGTGTCAGCGGACAGGGAGGTAATGAAAAACTGTTTTTT
CSVEGVSGQGGNEKLFF
>.|TRBV18|TRBJ1-2|few
TGTGCCAGCTCACCACCGGGCAGGGCTAACTATGGCTACACCTTC
CASSPPGRANYGYTF
>.|TRBV5-1|TRBJ2-5|once
TGCGCCAGCAGCTTGGGGCGGGAAGAGACCCAGTACTTC
CASSLGREETQYF
>TRBD2|TRBV7-8|TRBJ2-5|.
TGTGCCAGCAGCTTAGGTCTAGCGGGAGGCCAAGAGACCCAGTACTTC
CASSLGLAGGQETQYF
>.|TRBV9|TRBJ1-3|.
TGTGCCAGCAGCACAAGTAGCGGCGGCCAAGGAAACACCATATATTTT
CASSTSSGGQGNTIYF
>TRBD2|TRBV5-4|TRBJ2-7|.
TGTGCCAGCAGCCAACAGACTAGCGGGTACGAGCAGTACTTC
CASSQQTSGYEQYF
>TRBD2|TRBV2|TRBJ2-1|.
TGTGCCAGCGGCCGGGAGGGTGAGCAGTTCTTC
CASGREGEQFF
>.|TRBV11-2|TRBJ2-7|.
TGTGCCAGCAGTCCAGTCCGTTCCTACGAGCAGTACTTC
CASSPVRSYEQYF
>.|TRBV18|TRBJ1-4|once
TGTGCCAGCTCACCGGGCCCCGATGAAAAACTGTTTTTT
CASSPGPDEKLFF
>.|TRBV28|TRBJ2-2|.
TGTGCCAGCAGCCCACCGGGCGGGTCGAACACCGGGGAGCTGTTTTTT
CASSPPGGSNTGELFF
>.|TRBV9|TRBJ2-3|.
TGTGCCAGCAGCGCCGTCGGGAGCACAGATACGCAGTATTTT
CASSAVGSTDTQYF